These 18 T cell receptor beta chains originate from one sample sequenced in a study of control samples from healthy donors and cancer patients. Data came from immunoSEQ multiplex PCR; TCRdb stores just in-frame clones and leaves some out. The sample contains 110,000 or so clones, 70% to 90% of which appear only once. The specimen sequenced was blood. Receptors originate from a man aged 50 to 59 in good health.

This clone was seen many times. J is TRBJ1-1 and V is TRBV30, with 7 nucleotides matching TRBD1. CDR3 size: 13 residues. J gave up 1 base and V 1 base, and 0 bases lay outside the gene matches. Germline values: CDR1 GTSNPN, CDR2 SVGIG (reference sequence). For the CDR3, the DNA is TGTGCCTGGAGTGGACAGGGGAACACTGAAGCTTTCTTT. Protein sequence: CAWSGQGNTEAFF. Full variable domain (remainder filled in from reference TRBV30 and TRBJ1-1): SQTIHQWPATLVQPVGSPLSLECTVEGTSNPNLYWYRQAAGRGLQLLFYSVGIGQISSEVPQNLSASRPQDRQFILSSKKLLLSDSGFYLCAWSGQGNTEAFFGQGTRLTVV.

This clone has just one count. The V call is TRBV6-1, the J call TRBJ1-2, with D maybe TRBD1 (6 bases). In germline, CDR1 is MNHNS, CDR2 SASEGT. The CDR3 spans 19 residues. Trimming stripped 4 bases from V and 1 base from J, with 25 bases between. In DNA form, the CDR3 reads TGTGCCAGCAGTGCTCTACAAATGGCCGACAGGAGATTTAACTATGGCTACACCTTC. Its protein product is CASSALQMADRRFNYGYTF.

This chain uses TRBV6-5 with TRBJ1-6; D gene ambiguous. The CDR3 length is 14 residues. V was pared by 2 bases and J by 8 bases, with 10 bases between. Germline loops: CDR1 MNHEY, CDR2 SVGAGI. As DNA, the CDR3 is TGTGCCAGCAGTTACGCGGATGCGGATTCACCCCTCCACTTT. Translation: CASSYADADSPLHF.

This clone came up once. The chain couples TRBV24-1 to TRBJ1-2, with 8 nucleotides matching TRBD1. Germline V gene data show CDR1 as KGHDR and CDR2 as SFDVKD. The length of the CDR3 is 15 residues. V gave up 2 bases and J gave up 7 bases; unmatched junction bases: 8. CDR3 region: CATSDSRTGRIGYTF. CDR3 DNA sequence: TGTGCCACCAGTGATTCTAGGACAGGGAGGATTGGCTACACCTTC.

V and J are TRBV21-1 and TRBJ1-2; the table's D call TRBD1 went unverified against the DNA. TRBV21-1 is a documented pseudogene. CDR3 length: 17 residues. CDR3: CASSKFSGRGRVYGYTF. CDR3 coding DNA: TGTGCCAGCAGCAAATTTTCAGGCAGGGGGCGGGTCTATGGCTACACCTTC.

The chain couples TRBV6-5 to TRBJ2-3, with D possibly TRBD2 on 5 matching bases. The CDR3 has 15 amino acids. With 5 bases removed from V and 1 base from J, the gap between germline ends came to 13 bases. From germline, CDR1 is MNHEY and CDR2 SVGAGI. The CDR3 reads CASSRTGSGTDTQYF. The CDR3 nucleotides are TGTGCCAGCAGTCGGACGGGGTCCGGCACAGATACGCAGTATTTT.

The chain has TRBV5-4 and TRBJ1-2; tentatively, D is TRBD1 (5 bases). Looked up from germline, CDR1 is SGHNT and CDR2 is YYREEE (reference sequence). This CDR3 spans 16 amino acids. V shed 4 bases and J shed 2 bases, with 18 bases lying between them. The CDR3 sequence: CASSPPGGRRNYGYTF. DNA of the CDR3: TGTGCCAGCAGCCCCCCTGGGGGTCGACGAAACTATGGCTACACCTTC.

This chain links TRBV5-6 with TRBJ1-6; no reliable D call. This CDR3 spans 14 amino acids. Trimming removed 2 bases from V and 7 bases from J, with 10 bases in between. CDR1 SGHDT and CDR2 YYEEEE come from the germline V gene. The DNA for the CDR3 is TGTGCCAGCAGCTTCCGGGGTTCCAATTCACCCCTCCACTTT. This translates into CASSFRGSNSPLHF. The whole variable domain, filled in from reference TRBV5-6 and TRBJ1-6, reads DAGVTQSPTHLIKTRGQQVTLRCSPKSGHDTVSWYQQALGQGPQFIFQYYEEEERQRGNFPDRFSGHQFPNYSSELNVNALLLGDSALYLCASSFRGSNSPLHFGNGTRLTVT.

DNA of the CDR3: TGTGCCAGCAGCCAATCGGCAGGGGGCTTCACTGAAGCTTTCTTT. It is translated as CASSQSAGGFTEAFF. The genes are TRBV3-1 (or the pseudogene TRBV3-2) and TRBJ1-1, with 8 nucleotides matching TRBD1. The CDR3 spans 15 residues. The germline V gene has CDR1 LGHDT and CDR2 YNNKEL (reference sequence). V lost 2 bases to trimming and J lost 4 bases; unmatched junction nucleotides: 6.

The chain combines TRBV18 with TRBJ1-5, with D perhaps TRBD1 (5 bases). The V end was cut by 2 bases, the J end by 5 bases, with 10 bases between. The CDR3 runs to 14 residues. Germline V lookup: CDR1 KGHSH, CDR2 LQKENI. CDR3 sequence reads: CASSPITGDQPQHF. Here the CDR3 DNA reads TGTGCCAGCTCACCAATAACAGGAGATCAGCCCCAGCATTTT. The variable domain in full, completed from reference TRBV18 and TRBJ1-5, reads NAGVMQNPRHLVRRRGQEARLRCSPMKGHSHVYWYRQLPEEGLKFMVYLQKENIIDESGMPKERFSAEFPKEGPSILRIQQVVRGDSAAYFCASSPITGDQPQHFGDGTRLSIL.

The chain has TRBV5-1 and TRBJ2-7; D is unclear. The CDR3 loop spans 14 amino acids. V lost 2 bases to trimming and J lost 4 bases, with 13 bases between them. Germline values: CDR1 SGHRS, CDR2 YFSETQ. The CDR3: CASSFDMSYYEQYF. The CDR3 DNA reads as TGCGCCAGCAGCTTCGACATGTCGTATTACGAGCAGTACTTC. Drawing the rest from reference TRBV5-1 and TRBJ2-7, the complete variable domain is KAGVTQTPRYLIKTRGQQVTLSCSPISGHRSVSWYQQTPGQGLQFLFEYFSETQRNKGNFPGRFSGRQFSNSRSEMNVSTLELGDSALYLCASSFDMSYYEQYFGPGTRLTVT.

J is TRBJ2-5 and V is TRBV7-2; D is uncertain. V gave up 1 base and J gave up 1 base, with 7 bases separating them. Germline-derived CDR1 and CDR2 are SGHTA and FQGNSA. The CDR3 runs to 14 residues. This CDR3 reads CASSLVGGQETQYF. The CDR3 DNA reads TGTGCCAGCAGCTTAGTAGGCGGCCAAGAGACCCAGTACTTC.

The CDR3 reads CASSRPKTGLGGTEAFF. The CDR3 DNA is TGTGCCAGCAGCCGGCCGAAGACAGGCCTGGGAGGGACTGAAGCTTTCTTT. The chain is built from TRBV5-8 and TRBJ1-1; weak D call: TRBD1 (6 bases). The CDR3 runs 17 residues. Deletions cut 4 bases from V and 5 bases from J, with 24 bases between. Germline V gives CDR1 SGHTS, CDR2 YDEGEE.

The chain is built from TRBV24-1 and TRBJ2-3; no firm D call. This CDR3 is built from 15 residues. Deletions cut 1 base from V and 1 base from J, with 8 bases between. The germline CDR1 and CDR2 sequences are KGHDR and SFDVKD. Here the CDR3 reads CATSDFKEGTDTQYF. The CDR3 DNA sequence: TGTGCCACCAGTGATTTCAAGGAAGGCACAGATACGCAGTATTTT.

The V call is TRBV19, the J call TRBJ1-5; D gene ambiguous. Trimming left V 3 bases short and J 4 bases short, with 7 bases between. The CDR3 has 13 amino acids. Germline CDR1 and CDR2: LNHDA and SQIVND (reference sequence). The CDR3 DNA follows: TGTGCCAGTAGTATTTTGGGGAATCAGCCCCAGCATTTT. Its translation: CASSILGNQPQHF.

The chain recombines TRBV6-5 with TRBJ2-1; perhaps TRBD2 as D (5 bases). This CDR3 is built from 13 residues. Per germline, CDR1 MNHEY and CDR2 SVGAGI. Trimming shortened V by 8 bases and J by 5 bases, and 13 bases separated the two germline ends. This CDR3 is CASSLDWDNEQFF. CDR3 nucleotides: TGTGCCAGCTCCCTGGACTGGGACAATGAGCAGTTCTTC.

This chain connects TRBV2 to TRBJ1-5; D unclear. Germline loops: CDR1 SNHLY, CDR2 FYNNEI. The CDR3 is 14 residues long. V was clipped by 4 bases and J by 3 bases, with 10 bases between them. The CDR3 coding sequence is TGTGCCAGCAGTGGCGGTGGATTCAATCAGCCCCAGCATTTT. This encodes CASSGGGFNQPQHF.

CDR3 residues: CASSVSGGLEETQYF. The CDR3 DNA reads TGTGCCAGCAGCGTTAGCGGGGGGTTGGAAGAGACCCAGTACTTC. V usage is TRBV5-8 and J usage is TRBJ2-5, with 10 bases identical to TRBD2. From germline, CDR1 is SGHTS and CDR2 YDEGEE. This CDR3 is 15 amino acids long. Unmatched junction bases numbered 6, after V lost 4 bases and J lost 3 bases. The whole variable domain, remainder taken from reference TRBV5-8 and TRBJ2-5, is EAGVTQSPTHLIKTRGQQATLRCSPISGHTSVYWYQQALGLGLQFLLWYDEGEERNRGNFPPRFSGRQFPNYSSELNVNALELEDSALYLCASSVSGGLEETQYFGPGTRLLVL.